The 20 T cell receptor beta chains reported below all come from one sample, sequenced in a study of blood T cell repertoires in COVID-19. Data came from immunoSEQ multiplex PCR; TCRdb stores just in-frame clones and leaves some out. This table has around 63,000 clones, 84% appearing once. Sample: peripheral blood. Source of these receptors: a man in his fifties or sixties with COVID-19, enrolled during active disease.

This clone appeared a single time. This chain uses TRBV7-2 with TRBJ2-7, with TRBD1 as a possible D gene (6 bases). CDR1 SGHTA and CDR2 FQGNSA come from the germline V gene. V was pared by 5 bases and J by 5 bases, with 19 bases between. The CDR3 is made up of 15 amino acids. CDR3 DNA sequence: TGTGCCAGCAGCCCCCGGTCCAGGGGTGTCCACGAGCAGTACTTC. Translation gives CASSPRSRGVHEQYF. Using reference TRBV7-2 and TRBJ2-7 for the parts outside the CDR3, the full variable domain is GAGVSQSPSNKVTEKGKDVELRCDPISGHTALYWYRQSLGQGLEFLIYFQGNSAPDKSGLPSDRFSAERTGGSVSTLTIQRTQQEDSAVYLCASSPRSRGVHEQYFGPGTRLTVT.

The V gene is TRBV7-3, the J gene TRBJ2-3; D is possibly TRBD2 (6 bases). The CDR3 loop spans 13 amino acids. Trimming removed 4 bases at V and 6 bases at J, with 11 bases between. Germline V gene lookup returns CDR1 SGHTA and CDR2 FQGTGA. The CDR3 sequence: CASSSGRDDTQYF. CDR3 sequence (DNA): TGTGCCAGCAGCTCCGGGAGAGACGATACGCAGTATTTT. Using reference TRBV7-3 and TRBJ2-3 for the parts outside the CDR3, the full variable domain is GAGVSQTPSNKVTEKGKYVELRCDPISGHTALYWYRQSLGQGPEFLIYFQGTGAADDSGLPNDRFFAVRPEGSVSTLKIQRTERGDSAVYLCASSSGRDDTQYFGPGTRLTVL.

The CDR3 region is CASKNIAQHYEQYF. The CDR3 nucleotides read TGTGCCAGCAAAAACATAGCGCAGCACTACGAGCAGTACTTC. The chain links TRBV6-5 to TRBJ2-7, with D possibly TRBD2 on 5 matching bases. V lost 7 bases to trimming and J lost 3 bases, with 16 bases between them. The CDR3 length is 14 residues. CDR1 is MNHEY, CDR2 SVGAGI, per germline.

As regards this clone: Other DNA sequences in this sample translate to the same CDR3. This sequence joins TRBV24-1 and TRBJ1-2; perhaps TRBD1 as D (6 bases). V lost 3 bases and J lost 2, with 9 bases in between. The CDR3 contains 14 residues. The V gene's germline CDR1 is KGHDR and CDR2 SFDVKD. The CDR3 DNA reads TGTGCCACCAGTGATCCACAGGGAAACTATGGCTACACCTTC. Amino acids: CATSDPQGNYGYTF.

This clone has only a few counts. The CDR3 nucleotides are TGTGCCAGCAGCTTAGAAAAAGGGGAAGGAGAGTACGAGCAGTACTTC. Encoded protein: CASSLEKGEGEYEQYF. The chain links TRBV11-3 to TRBJ2-7; the D gene is possibly TRBD1 (5 bases). Germline CDR1 and CDR2: SGHNT and YENEEA. The CDR3 is 16 amino acids. The V and J ends lost 0 bases and 4 bases respectively, with 16 bases between them.

The CDR3 coding sequence is TGTGCCAGCAGCCAAGGAATCGGGACAGGAGATTCACCCCTCCACTTT. Translated: CASSQGIGTGDSPLHF. The V call is TRBV3-1 (or the pseudogene TRBV3-2), the J call TRBJ1-6, with TRBD1 matching 8 bases. Trimming removed 1 base from V and 8 bases from J; junction bases left unmatched: 7. The germline V gene has CDR1 LGHDT and CDR2 YNNKEL (reference sequence). CDR3 size: 16 residues.

The chain uses TRBV14 and TRBJ1-2; TRBD1 might be the D (5 bases). From germline, CDR1 is SGHDN and CDR2 FVKESK. CDR3 length: 14 residues. Trimming took 6 bases from V and 6 from J, leaving 17 bases between them. CDR3 DNA sequence: TGTGCCAGCAGTCCTACGCGGGGCGCGGATGGCTACACCTTC. This sequence encodes CASSPTRGADGYTF.

V gene TRBV28 combines with J gene TRBJ2-7; 9 bases match TRBD1. This CDR3 is 14 amino acids long. CDR1 is MDHEN and CDR2 is SYDVKM in the germline V gene. After removal of 6 bases from V and 6 bases from J, the junction contained 9 bases not matched to a gene. The CDR3 DNA reads TGTGCCAGCAGCACAGGGGGCGCCCCGTCCGAGCAGTACTTC. Translation gives CASSTGGAPSEQYF.

This clone came up once. The chain employs TRBV30 and TRBJ1-4; 9 bases line up with TRBD1. Germline V lookup: CDR1 GTSNPN, CDR2 SVGIG (reference sequence). The CDR3 totals 15 residues. V was pared by 0 bases and J by 7 bases, with 6 bases of the junction left unmatched. The CDR3 loop is CAWSVLGTGSEKLFF. CDR3 DNA sequence: TGTGCCTGGAGTGTACTGGGGACAGGGAGTGAAAAACTGTTTTTT. Together with reference TRBV30 and TRBJ1-4, the CDR3 gives the full variable domain: SQTIHQWPATLVQPVGSPLSLECTVEGTSNPNLYWYRQAAGRGLQLLFYSVGIGQISSEVPQNLSASRPQDRQFILSSKKLLLSDSGFYLCAWSVLGTGSEKLFFGSGTQLSVL.

This clone has just a few counts. The V and J genes are TRBV3-1 (or the pseudogene TRBV3-2) and TRBJ2-2; D is ambiguous. The V end was cut by 4 bases, the J end by 0 bases, with 9 bases between. This CDR3 contains 15 residues. Looked up from germline, CDR1 is LGHDT and CDR2 is YNNKEL (reference sequence). The CDR3 nucleotides read TGTGCCAGCAGCCTCACGGTAACGAACACCGGGGAGCTGTTTTTT. Protein: CASSLTVTNTGELFF.

The chain employs TRBV21-1 and TRBJ2-7; the D segment call TRBD1 is taken from the table without a DNA check. TRBV21-1 is a known pseudogene. The CDR3 runs 16 residues. The CDR3 bases are TGTGCCAGCAGCAGCCGGGACAGGCCATACCATCCCGAGCAGTACTTC. Protein product: CASSSRDRPYHPEQYF.

The rearrangement joins TRBV5-6 to TRBJ1-4, with 9 bases that match TRBD1. The CDR3 length is 16 residues. Germline CDR1 and CDR2: SGHDT and YYEEEE. J was trimmed by 7 bases and V by 0 bases; bases with no gene match: 7. CDR3 in DNA: TGTGCCAGCAGCTTGGTTTCGGGACAGGGAAGTGAAAAACTGTTTTTT. It specifies CASSLVSGQGSEKLFF.

J is TRBJ2-7 and V is TRBV30, with D possibly matching TRBD1 (6 bases). CDR1 and CDR2 from the germline V gene are GTSNPN and SVGIG (reference sequence). The CDR3 has 12 amino acids. Trimming removed 7 bases from V and 0 bases from J, with 10 bases in between. Here the CDR3 DNA reads TGTGCCTTGACAGGCAGCTCCTACGAGCAGTACTTC. This gives the protein CALTGSSYEQYF.

The gene calls are TRBV5-1 and TRBJ1-1; the match to TRBD1 covers 7 bases. Trimming at V came to 0 bases and at J to 0 bases, leaving 11 bases not matched to a gene. The CDR3 spans 18 residues. Germline lookup yields CDR1 SGHRS and CDR2 YFSETQ. The DNA for the CDR3 is TGCGCCAGCAGCTTGGGGTCCGGGACAGTTCCCATGAACACTGAAGCTTTCTTT. This translates into CASSLGSGTVPMNTEAFF.

This clone was seen just once. V gene TRBV10-3 combines with J gene TRBJ1-1, with 7 bases lining up with TRBD1. Germline V lookup: CDR1 ENHRY, CDR2 SYGVKD. V was pared by 5 bases and J by 7 bases, with 13 bases of the junction left unmatched. There are 15 residues in the CDR3. The CDR3 sequence: CAISRPAGTAYEAFF. The CDR3 DNA reads as TGTGCCATCAGTCGGCCGGCCGGGACAGCCTATGAAGCTTTCTTT.

J is TRBJ1-5 and V is TRBV2, with no clear D. CDR3 length equals 13 residues. CDR1 is SNHLY, CDR2 FYNNEI, per germline. The V and J ends lost 5 bases and 5 bases respectively, with 10 bases between them. In nucleotides, the CDR3 is TGTGCCAGCAGTCCCTCACTCGATCAGCCCCAGCATTTT. This translates into CASSPSLDQPQHF.

This chain connects TRBV5-1 to TRBJ1-1, with D possibly TRBD1 on 6 matching bases. V was cut by 4 bases and J by 0 bases, with 19 bases left in between. The germline V gene encodes CDR1 SGHRS and CDR2 YFSETQ. CDR3 length: 17 residues. The CDR3 bases are TGCGCCAGCAGCGGGACTCTAGCGGGACACTTGAACACTGAAGCTTTCTTT. Its translation: CASSGTLAGHLNTEAFF.

This clone was detected only once. This chain connects TRBV28 to TRBJ2-5; 9 bases map to TRBD1. Looked up from germline, CDR1 is MDHEN and CDR2 is SYDVKM. The CDR3 has 14 amino acids. V shed 5 bases, J shed 5 bases, and the junction held 6 bases outside the gene matches. The CDR3 protein is CASSRTGARETQYF. CDR3 in DNA: TGTGCCAGCAGTCGGACAGGGGCTCGGGAGACCCAGTACTTC.

The CDR3 sequence is CASSYSPSSYNEQFF. For the CDR3, the DNA is TGTGCCAGCAGTTACTCACCGAGCTCCTACAATGAGCAGTTCTTC. The J gene is TRBJ2-1, the V gene TRBV6-5; D unresolved. This CDR3 is built from 15 residues. Germline V gives CDR1 MNHEY, CDR2 SVGAGI. With 0 bases removed from V and 0 bases from J, the gap between germline ends came to 6 bases.

There are a few counts of this clone. The chain carries TRBV19 and TRBJ2-5; no firm D call. Germline CDR1 LNHDA, CDR2 SQIVND (reference sequence). CDR3 length equals 14 residues. Trimming cost V 1 base and J 4 bases, with 10 bases left between them. Here the CDR3 reads CASSIGGFRETQYF. In DNA, the CDR3 is TGTGCCAGTAGTATAGGCGGTTTTAGAGAGACCCAGTACTTC.